These T cell receptor beta chains were read from a single sample in a study of T cell repertoires in cytomegalovirus infection. One entry per CDR3 protein results from TCRdb running MiXCR on the reads. The sample yields roughly 180,000 distinct CDR3 sequences, about a fifth seen once. These TCRs are of unknown antigen specificity. The specimen comprised CD8+ T cells from cultured PBMCs, sampled from culture after CMV antigen stimulation. Every receptor here comes from a human donor in good health (CMV status not recorded). Some clones in this sample may be carry-over from other donors' samples. Both conserved end residues are part of each CDR3. Each record gives: D gene, V gene, clone size, J gene, CDR3 protein, CDR3 DNA. D genes are given only for firm matches. The size entry is marked missing in some rows and otherwise reads once, few, many or a size class.

NA	TRBV7-8	NA	TRBJ2-3	CASSLPQSMEDRTDTQYF	TGTGCCAGCAGCTTACCCCAAAGTATGGAAGACAGGACAGATACGCAGTATTTT
NA	TRBV4-3	few	TRBJ1-1	CASSQAGNTEAFF	TGCGCCAGCAGCCAAGCGGGGAACACTGAAGCTTTCTTT
TRBD1	TRBV11-2	NA	TRBJ1-2	CASSAPGQGVGGYTF	TGTGCCAGCAGCGCTCCGGGACAGGGGGTGGGCGGCTACACCTTC
TRBD1	TRBV9	NA	TRBJ2-1	CASSAPGTGVSYNEQFF	TGTGCCAGCAGCGCACCTGGGACAGGGGTCTCCTACAATGAGCAGTTCTTC
NA	TRBV7-2	NA	TRBJ2-7	CASIPGGAGEQYF	TGTGCCAGCATCCCAGGTGGGGCTGGGGAGCAGTACTTC
NA	TRBV4-2	few	TRBJ2-2	CASSQVENGELFF	TGTGCCAGCAGCCAAGTAGAAAACGGGGAGCTGTTTTTT
NA	TRBV11-1	NA	TRBJ1-1	CASSFPKSTAFF	TGTGCCAGCAGCTTCCCAAAGTCTACAGCTTTCTTT
NA	TRBV7-2	medium-sized	TRBJ1-2	CASSLLETANYGYTF	TGTGCCAGCAGCTTACTTGAAACCGCTAACTATGGCTACACCTTC
NA	TRBV6-2/TRBV6-3	NA	TRBJ2-3	CASSERGAVSTDTQYF	TGTGCCAGCAGTGAGAGGGGCGCGGTAAGCACAGATACGCAGTATTTT
NA	TRBV6-4	few	TRBJ2-5	CASSDTGGETQYF	TGTGCCAGCAGTGACACTGGGGGGGAGACCCAGTACTTC
NA	TRBV7-9	NA	TRBJ2-5	CASSFYRGNQQETQYF	TGTGCCAGCAGCTTTTACCGTGGGAACCAGCAAGAGACCCAGTACTTC
NA	TRBV7-2	few	TRBJ1-5	CASSYRDSNQPQHF	TGTGCCAGCAGCTACCGGGATAGCAATCAGCCCCAGCATTTT
NA	TRBV28	few	TRBJ2-7	CASSLSLGGFEQYF	TGTGCCAGCAGTTTAAGCCTCGGGGGTTTCGAGCAGTACTTC
NA	TRBV2	once	TRBJ2-5	CASSALHTQYF	TGTGCCAGCAGCGCCCTACATACCCAGTACTTC
NA	TRBV10-3	few	TRBJ2-7	CAISDPRQGVSVVYEQYF	TGTGCCATCAGTGATCCCCGTCAGGGCGTTAGTGTAGTCTACGAGCAGTACTTC
TRBD1	TRBV12-3/TRBV12-4	NA	TRBJ1-2	CASSVPGGVVDYGYTF	TGTGCCAGCAGTGTACCAGGGGGCGTCGTCGACTATGGCTACACCTTC
NA	TRBV6-5	NA	TRBJ2-2	CASSYGGWELFF	TGTGCCAGCAGTTATGGAGGCTGGGAGCTGTTTTTT
NA	TRBV12-3/TRBV12-4	few	TRBJ1-5	CASSYRAGVLYSNQPQHF	TGTGCCAGCAGTTATCGGGCAGGAGTACTGTATAGCAATCAGCCCCAGCATTTT
TRBD2	TRBV7-6	few	TRBJ2-2	CASSFRNGGAKTGELFF	TGTGCCAGCAGCTTCAGAAACGGGGGGGCCAAGACCGGGGAGCTGTTTTTT
NA	TRBV28	few	TRBJ2-7	CASSLPGLTEQYF	TGTGCCAGCAGTTTACCTGGTTTGACCGAGCAGTACTTC
TRBD1	TRBV4-3	NA	TRBJ1-1	CASSRLVPGTGENTEAFF	TGCGCCAGCAGCCGGCTTGTCCCCGGGACAGGGGAGAACACTGAAGCTTTCTTT
NA	TRBV5-1	few	TRBJ2-3	CASSLPGVADTQYF	TGCGCCAGCAGCTTGCCAGGGGTAGCAGATACGCAGTATTTT
TRBD1	TRBV7-9	few	TRBJ1-1	CASSPSDRGPVNTEAFF	TGTGCCAGCAGCCCCTCGGACAGGGGGCCGGTGAACACTGAAGCTTTCTTT
NA	TRBV19	few	TRBJ1-2	CASSPSTGRGYTF	TGTGCCAGTAGTCCCAGTACCGGGAGAGGCTACACCTTC
NA	TRBV7-2	NA	TRBJ2-5	CASGAGTETQYF	TGTGCCAGCGGGGCAGGGACCGAGACCCAGTACTTC
NA	TRBV7-9	NA	TRBJ1-1	CASDAGRLNTEAFF	TGTGCCAGCGACGCTGGCAGGTTGAACACTGAAGCTTTCTTT
TRBD1	TRBV30	NA	TRBJ1-1	CAWRDLRQGHRNTEAFF	TGTGCCTGGAGGGACCTAAGACAGGGGCATAGGAACACTGAAGCTTTCTTT
TRBD1	TRBV19	NA	TRBJ1-1	CASSPPQGWTEAFF	TGTGCCAGTAGCCCCCCACAGGGGTGGACTGAAGCTTTCTTT
NA	TRBV12-3/TRBV12-4	few	TRBJ1-2	CASSFRPTELNYGYTF	TGTGCCAGCAGTTTTCGGCCGACAGAGCTTAACTATGGCTACACCTTC
NA	TRBV7-2	NA	TRBJ1-1	CASSLRGRNTEAFF	TGTGCCAGCAGCTTAAGGGGGAGGAACACTGAAGCTTTCTTT
TRBD2	TRBV6-2/TRBV6-3	NA	TRBJ2-2	CASSSSLAGGPNTGELFF	TGTGCCAGCAGTTCCTCACTAGCGGGGGGGCCAAACACCGGGGAGCTGTTTTTT
TRBD1	TRBV12-3/TRBV12-4	once	TRBJ2-1	CASTDRGYEQFF	TGTGCCAGCACGGACAGGGGATATGAGCAGTTCTTC
NA	TRBV4-1	NA	TRBJ2-2	CASSQDGATTGELFF	TGCGCCAGCAGCCAAGATGGAGCGACGACAGGGGAGCTGTTTTTT
TRBD1	TRBV7-8	few	TRBJ2-7	CASSSGTDYEQYF	TGTGCCAGCAGTTCCGGGACAGACTACGAGCAGTACTTC
TRBD2	TRBV12-3/TRBV12-4	NA	TRBJ2-2	CASSRGLAGGPRTGELFF	TGTGCCAGCAGCCGAGGACTAGCGGGGGGGCCTCGCACCGGGGAGCTGTTTTTT
NA	TRBV5-1	NA	TRBJ2-3	CASSLDAGVTDTQYF	TGCGCCAGCAGCTTGGATGCAGGGGTCACAGATACGCAGTATTTT
NA	TRBV7-6	few	TRBJ2-1	CASSDGGGHNEQFF	TGTGCCAGCAGTGATGGGGGAGGACACAATGAGCAGTTCTTC
TRBD1	TRBV29-1	NA	TRBJ1-2	CSVVSRDSTFSGYGYTF	TGCAGCGTTGTGTCCCGGGACAGCACCTTCAGTGGCTATGGCTACACCTTC
NA	TRBV7-9	NA	TRBJ1-4	CASSAPSGGDEKLFF	TGTGCCAGCAGCGCCCCCTCAGGAGGGGATGAAAAACTGTTTTTT
TRBD1	TRBV7-9	NA	TRBJ1-2	CASSHTAQTGGHGYTF	TGTGCCAGCAGCCACACCGCTCAAACAGGGGGCCATGGCTACACCTTC
NA	TRBV19	NA	TRBJ1-1	CASTPGSLNTEAFF	TGTGCCAGCACTCCAGGGTCCCTGAACACTGAAGCTTTCTTT
NA	TRBV20-1	few	TRBJ2-7	CSAEEWLANSYEQYF	TGCAGTGCTGAGGAGTGGCTAGCTAATAGTTACGAGCAGTACTTC
NA	TRBV6-8	NA	TRBJ2-7	CASRDKSSYEQYF	TGTGCCAGCCGGGACAAGAGCTCCTACGAGCAGTACTTC
NA	TRBV12-3/TRBV12-4	few	TRBJ1-5	CASSPYGNGQPQHF	TGTGCCAGCAGTCCCTACGGTAACGGTCAGCCCCAGCATTTT
NA	TRBV12-5	few	TRBJ1-5	CASGPGGVQHF	TGTGCTAGTGGCCCAGGAGGGGTCCAGCATTTT
NA	TRBV7-2	NA	TRBJ2-7	CASSFNRVSYEQYF	TGTGCCAGCAGCTTCAACAGGGTTTCCTACGAGCAGTACTTC
TRBD1	TRBV7-9	few	TRBJ1-1	CASSWRAGGGTEAFF	TGTGCCAGCAGCTGGAGAGCAGGGGGAGGCACTGAAGCTTTCTTT
TRBD1	TRBV11-2	many	TRBJ2-7	CASSYRGSHYEQYF	TGTGCCAGCAGCTACAGGGGATCCCACTACGAGCAGTACTTC
NA	TRBV7-6	NA	TRBJ2-7	CASSLFPAGLEQYF	TGTGCCAGCAGCTTATTTCCGGCAGGGCTCGAGCAGTACTTC
NA	TRBV7-9	few	TRBJ2-3	CASGPTLSTDTQYF	TGTGCCAGCGGCCCGACTCTTAGCACAGATACGCAGTATTTT
NA	TRBV19	NA	TRBJ1-5	CASTRRVGQSQPQHF	TGTGCCAGTACCCGTCGCGTGGGGCAGAGCCAGCCCCAGCATTTT
NA	TRBV7-2	NA	TRBJ2-3	CASSWGTTQYF	TGTGCCAGCAGCTGGGGGACTACGCAGTATTTT